The 29 T cell receptor beta chains below were found in one sample sequenced in a study of cytomegalovirus exposure and HLA in healthy donors. This PCR relied on a set of 60 Vbeta primers and 13 Jbeta primers. Clones were read by immunoSEQ multiplex PCR, and TCRdb kept only the in-frame ones, dropping some. The sample carries about 170,000 clones, approximately 80% recorded once. The sequenced material came from PBMCs. The receptor set was obtained from a woman between 45 and 65 years old in good health and CMV-seropositive.

The chain joins TRBV4-3 to TRBJ2-1; D call uncertain. This CDR3 has 17 amino acids. V lost 4 bases and J lost 3, with 19 bases in between. Germline V gene sequence: CDR1 LGHNA, CDR2 YSLEER. CDR3 loop: CASSPTLTRVGYNEQFF. CDR3 sequence (DNA): TGCGCCAGCAGCCCCACCCTCACTCGGGTTGGCTACAATGAGCAGTTCTTC.

The CDR3 DNA sequence: TGTGCCAGCAGCCAAGATACTAGCTTAGGCGAGCAGTACTTC. Translating gives CASSQDTSLGEQYF. The V call is TRBV4-2, the J call TRBJ2-7; a possible D gene is TRBD2 (6 bases). The CDR3 spans 14 residues. Trimming pared 0 bases from V and 6 bases from J, leaving 12 bases between. The germline CDR1 and CDR2 sequences are LGHNA and YNFKEQ.

This chain connects TRBV7-3 to TRBJ2-3, with D uncertain. The CDR3 extends over 15 amino acids. Germline V lookup: CDR1 SGHTA, CDR2 FQGTGA. V gave up 5 bases and J gave up 2 bases, with 14 bases separating them. The CDR3 protein is CASSLRSSTTDTQYF. For the CDR3, the DNA is TGTGCCAGCAGCCTTAGGAGCAGTACCACAGATACGCAGTATTTT.

This clone has just one count. The CDR3 DNA reads as TGCGCCAGCAGCTTGAACCGGGCCCGGGGGAACGAGCAGTACTTC. It yields the protein CASSLNRARGNEQYF. This rearrangement joins TRBV5-1 to TRBJ2-7; a possible D gene is TRBD2 (6 bases). The ends were cut back, 1 base at V and 5 bases at J, with 16 bases in the middle. Looked up from germline, CDR1 is SGHRS and CDR2 is YFSETQ. This CDR3 is built from 15 residues.

This chain links TRBV19 with TRBJ2-7; no reliable D call. CDR3 length equals 13 residues. Per germline, CDR1 LNHDA and CDR2 SQIVND (reference sequence). Trimming removed 3 bases from V and 3 bases from J, with 9 bases in between. The CDR3 region has the DNA TGTGCCAGTAGTATTGCGGCCTACTACGAGCAGTACTTC. Its protein is CASSIAAYYEQYF.

Remarks on this clone: Other DNA variants within this sample encode the same CDR3. The J gene is TRBJ1-2, the V gene TRBV6-1; possibly TRBD1 for D (6 bases). This CDR3 spans 16 amino acids. Germline CDR1 and CDR2: MNHNS and SASEGT. V lost 4 bases and J lost 0, with 15 bases in between. The CDR3 protein is CASSGNRESPNYGYTF. The CDR3 nucleotides read TGTGCCAGCAGTGGAAACAGGGAGAGTCCTAACTATGGCTACACCTTC.

This chain links TRBV7-9 with TRBJ2-5, with 11 bases aligning to TRBD2. This CDR3 has 16 residues. The V gene's germline CDR1 is SEHNR and CDR2 FQNEAQ (reference sequence). V shed 2 bases and J 3 bases; nucleotides not matched to a gene: 5. CDR3: CASSLYGTSGEETQYF. In nucleotides, the CDR3 is TGTGCCAGCAGCTTATATGGGACTAGCGGAGAAGAGACCCAGTACTTC. Combining the CDR3 with reference TRBV7-9 and TRBJ2-5 gives the whole variable domain DTGVSQNPRHKITKRGQNVTFRCDPISEHNRLYWYRQTLGQGPEFLTYFQNEAQLEKSRLLSDRFSAERPKGSFSTLEIQRTEQGDSAMYLCASSLYGTSGEETQYFGPGTRLLVL.

This chain links TRBV4-3 with TRBJ2-3; perhaps TRBD2 as D (6 bases). This CDR3 region has 18 residues. V was cut by 0 bases and J by 0 bases, with 16 bases left in between. The germline V gene encodes CDR1 LGHNA and CDR2 YSLEER. CDR3 in amino acids: CASSQDPIGRGSTDTQYF. CDR3 sequence (DNA): TGCGCCAGCAGCCAAGACCCGATTGGGCGGGGAAGCACAGATACGCAGTATTTT.

V gene TRBV28 combines with J gene TRBJ2-3; 10 bases map to TRBD2. V trimming: 6 bases; J trimming: 4 bases; junction bases outside the gene matches: 10. The CDR3 length is 16 residues. Per the germline V gene, CDR1 is MDHEN and CDR2 is SYDVKM. CDR3 nucleotides: TGTGCCAGCAGCCCTTCAGCGGGAGGGCCGTCAGATACGCAGTATTTT. The encoded protein is CASSPSAGGPSDTQYF.

The chain joins TRBV5-4 to TRBJ2-1; 11 positions match TRBD2. J was trimmed by 7 bases and V by 0 bases; bases with no gene match: 6. The CDR3 is 16 amino acids. Germline V gives CDR1 SGHNT, CDR2 YYREEE (reference sequence). The CDR3 DNA reads TGTGCCAGCAGCTTGGCTCTAGCGGGGGGCGGGAATGAGCAGTTCTTC. Encoded protein: CASSLALAGGGNEQFF.

The rearrangement joins TRBV5-4 to TRBJ2-7; TRBD1 matches at 8 bases. Trimming removed 4 bases from V and 4 bases from J; junction bases left unmatched: 7. Germline V gene sequence: CDR1 SGHNT, CDR2 YYREEE (reference sequence). This CDR3 is 14 amino acids long. In DNA form, the CDR3 reads TGTGCCAGCAGCCGACAGGGGTTGAGGTACGAGCAGTACTTC. It specifies CASSRQGLRYEQYF.

A note on this clone: Different DNA sequences within this sample yield the same CDR3. This rearrangement joins TRBV7-2 to TRBJ2-7; 12 bases fit TRBD2. The J segment lost 2 bases and the V segment lost 4 bases, leaving 6 bases of the junction unmatched. The CDR3 runs 16 residues. Germline assignment: CDR1 SGHTA and CDR2 FQGNSA. The CDR3 loop is CASSSPLAGGPYEQYF. DNA for the CDR3: TGTGCCAGCAGCTCTCCCCTAGCGGGAGGGCCCTACGAGCAGTACTTC.

In its sample, this clone was seen a few times. CDR3 sequence reads: CASSESGYGYTF. CDR3 coding DNA: TGTGCCAGCAGTGAATCGGGCTATGGCTACACCTTC. The V and J genes are TRBV2 and TRBJ1-2, with unresolved D. CDR3 length: 12 amino acids. Looked up from germline, CDR1 is SNHLY and CDR2 is FYNNEI. Trimming cost V 2 bases and J 4 bases, with 5 bases left between them.

The V call is TRBV19, the J call TRBJ1-4; 11 nucleotides line up with TRBD1. The CDR3 spans 15 residues. The V gene's germline CDR1 is LNHDA and CDR2 SQIVND (reference sequence). The J segment lost 3 bases and the V segment lost 6 bases, leaving 3 bases of the junction unmatched. The CDR3 sequence is CASRGTGGSNEKLFF. The CDR3 DNA follows: TGTGCCAGTAGAGGGACAGGGGGTTCTAATGAAAAACTGTTTTTT.

A few counts support this clone. The chain joins TRBV29-1 to TRBJ1-1; D is unresolved. The CDR3 is made up of 13 amino acids. CDR1 and CDR2 from the germline V gene are SQVTM and ANQGSEA. Trimming took 6 bases from V and 3 from J, leaving 14 bases between them. The DNA for the CDR3 is TGCAGCGTACTATCATCGGGAGACACTGAAGCTTTCTTT. Protein sequence: CSVLSSGDTEAFF.

The table lists this clone with a count of one. The chain links TRBV10-1 to TRBJ2-7, with 7 bases identical to TRBD1. V dropped 0 bases and J dropped 5; count of bases not matched to a gene: 1. CDR3 size: 13 residues. The germline gives CDR1 WNHNN, CDR2 SYGVQD (reference sequence). CDR3 bases: TGCGCCAGCAGTGAGTCCGGGACAGACGAGCAGTACTTC. Protein sequence: CASSESGTDEQYF.

Points on this clone: The germline gene is not matched at one end of the junction; a read error may be the cause. The rearrangement uses TRBV7-9 and TRBJ2-1; D ambiguous. This CDR3 is built from 15 residues. Germline V CDR1 and CDR2: SEHNR, FQNEAQ (reference sequence). The chain's CDR3 is CSSSYDSPPYNEQFF. CDR3 nucleotide sequence: TGTTCCAGCAGCTATGACTCTCCTCCCTACAATGAGCAGTTCTTC.

The chain carries TRBV19 and TRBJ1-5, with 7 bases matching TRBD1. CDR3 length: 14 amino acids. Trimming cost V 5 bases and J 5 bases; bases outside gene matches: 6. Germline values: CDR1 LNHDA, CDR2 SQIVND (reference sequence). The CDR3 nucleotides read TGTGCCAGTAGTGTCAGGGGGGCTGATCAGCCCCAGCATTTT. It is translated as CASSVRGADQPQHF.

Only a few counts were recorded for this clone. The chain carries TRBV15 and TRBJ2-3; tentatively, D is TRBD1 (5 bases). V was trimmed by 8 bases and J by 1 base, leaving 7 bases between them. CDR1 and CDR2 (germline): LNHNV, YYDKDF (reference sequence). This CDR3 has 12 residues. CDR3 loop: CATGAGTDTQYF. CDR3 bases: TGTGCCACCGGGGCTGGCACAGATACGCAGTATTTT. The entire variable domain, with the rest obtained from reference TRBV15 and TRBJ2-3, is as follows: DAMVIQNPRYQVTQFGKPVTLSCSQTLNHNVMYWYQQKSSQAPKLLFHYYDKDFNNEADTPDNFQSRRPNTSFCFLDIRSPGLGDTAMYLCATGAGTDTQYFGPGTRLTVL.

This chain joins TRBV4-2 and TRBJ2-5, with D possibly being TRBD2 (6 bases). The V gene lost 1 base and the J gene lost 0 bases, with 9 bases spanning the gap. Per the germline V gene, CDR1 is LGHNA and CDR2 is YNFKEQ. The CDR3 loop spans 15 amino acids. The CDR3 is CASSQGAGNQETQYF. CDR3 bases: TGTGCCAGCAGCCAAGGGGCGGGGAACCAAGAGACCCAGTACTTC.

V and J are TRBV6-6 and TRBJ1-5; TRBD1 might be the D (6 bases). CDR3 length: 13 residues. Trimming pared 5 bases from V and 4 bases from J, leaving 9 bases between. CDR1 MNHNY and CDR2 SVGAGI come from the germline V gene (reference sequence). The CDR3 loop reads CASSAGENQPQHF. DNA of the CDR3: TGTGCCAGCAGTGCAGGGGAGAATCAGCCCCAGCATTTT.

The chain recombines TRBV7-8 with TRBJ2-7, with 7 bases that match TRBD2. The CDR3 has 16 amino acids. Trimming removed 3 bases from V and 1 base from J; junction bases left unmatched: 9. Germline values: CDR1 SGHVS, CDR2 FQNEAQ. The CDR3 sequence: CASSFGKTGGSYEQYF. CDR3 nucleotide sequence: TGTGCCAGCAGCTTCGGAAAGACGGGAGGATCCTACGAGCAGTACTTC.

The CDR3: CASGPQTSGGQTQYF. CDR3 bases: TGTGCCAGCGGTCCTCAGACTAGCGGGGGACAGACCCAGTACTTC. The chain joins TRBV5-4 to TRBJ2-5; the match to TRBD2 covers 12 bases. V lost 7 bases and J lost 6; bases outside the gene matches: 10. This CDR3 is 15 amino acids long. Germline assignment: CDR1 SGHNT and CDR2 YYREEE (reference sequence).

The chain joins TRBV7-2 to TRBJ2-2, with 7 bases aligning to TRBD1. This CDR3 is 14 amino acids long. The germline V gene encodes CDR1 SGHTA and CDR2 FQGNSA. V was pared by 5 bases and J by 6 bases, with 6 bases of the junction left unmatched. The CDR3 nucleotides read TGTGCCAGCAGCGTCACAGGGGCCCCCGGGGAGCTGTTTTTT. It encodes CASSVTGAPGELFF.

This clone was counted only a few times. The rearrangement links TRBV4-3 to TRBJ1-5; D is unclear. V was trimmed by 0 bases and J by 7 bases, leaving 7 bases between them. The CDR3 has 13 amino acids. Germline CDR1 and CDR2: LGHNA and YSLEER. CDR3 coding DNA: TGCGCCAGCAGCCAAGATCGAGGCCAGCCCCAGCATTTT. Translating it yields CASSQDRGQPQHF.

The V call is TRBV11-2, the J call TRBJ2-7; 10 bases line up with TRBD1. The trim removed 6 bases at V and 4 bases at J, leaving 12 bases unmatched. The CDR3 is 16 residues long. CDR1 is SGHAT, CDR2 FQNNGV, per germline. The CDR3 DNA reads TGTGCCAGCAGACCTCGCCCGGGACAGGGGAGTTACGAGCAGTACTTC. Protein product: CASRPRPGQGSYEQYF.

The chain has TRBV30 and TRBJ1-2; weak D call: TRBD1 (5 bases). Germline CDR1 is GTSNPN and CDR2 is SVGIG (reference sequence). Trimming left V 7 bases short and J 4 bases short, with 16 bases between. The CDR3 runs to 13 residues. The CDR3 DNA reads as TGTGCCTCGCCGGGAGAGGGGCCCTATGGCTACACCTTC. This gives the protein CASPGEGPYGYTF.

The CDR3: CASSLGRVPTF. In DNA, the CDR3 is TGTGCCAGCAGCTTGGGCAGGGTCCCCACCTTC. The genes are TRBV7-3 and TRBJ1-2; TRBD1 might be the D (5 bases). This CDR3 has 11 residues. In germline, CDR1 is SGHTA, CDR2 FQGTGA. Trimming cost V 3 bases and J 13 bases, with 12 bases left between them.

The CDR3 protein is CATSSLTGDFYTF. The CDR3 DNA reads as TGTGCCACCAGCAGCCTTACTGGCGACTTCTACACCTTC. The chain links TRBV15 to TRBJ1-2; D is ambiguous. V lost 3 bases to trimming and J lost 10 bases, with 15 bases between them. The germline CDR1 and CDR2 sequences are LNHNV and YYDKDF (reference sequence). There are 13 residues in the CDR3. Full variable domain (remainder filled in from reference TRBV15 and TRBJ1-2): DAMVIQNPRYQVTQFGKPVTLSCSQTLNHNVMYWYQQKSSQAPKLLFHYYDKDFNNEADTPDNFQSRRPNTSFCFLDIRSPGLGDTAMYLCATSSLTGDFYTFGSGTRLTVV.